These 7 T cell receptor beta chains were all obtained from the same sample, sequenced in a study of cytomegalovirus exposure and HLA in healthy donors. With 60 Vbeta and 13 Jbeta primers, the PCR was carried out. Only in-frame clones appear in the TCRdb table, and some are missing; sequencing was by immunoSEQ multiplex PCR. The sample holds 95,000 to 100,000 clones, about 80% seen once. Specimen: PBMCs. The origin of the receptors is a man aged 35 to 55 in good health and CMV-seronegative.

This chain uses TRBV13 with TRBJ1-2; 11 nucleotides line up with TRBD1. The CDR3 length is 14 residues. CDR1 and CDR2 (germline): PRHDT, FYEKMQ (reference sequence). Germline trimming cut 5 bases from V and 7 bases from J; bases unmatched to any gene: 6. DNA for the CDR3: TGTGCCAGCAGCGACGGACAGGGGGCGCGTGGCTACACCTTC. Protein sequence: CASSDGQGARGYTF. Full variable domain (rest looked up from reference TRBV13 and TRBJ1-2): AAGVIQSPRHLIKEKRETATLKCYPIPRHDTVYWYQQGPGQDPQFLISFYEKMQSDKGSIPDRFSAQQFSDYHSELNMSSLELGDSALYFCASSDGQGARGYTFGSGTRLTVV.

On this clone itself: At one end, the junction sequence differs from germline, possibly due to a read error. The chain uses TRBV6-1 and TRBJ1-5; TRBD1 might be the D (6 bases). CDR1 and CDR2 (germline): MNHNS, SASEGT. CDR3 length: 14 residues. The CDR3 nucleotides are TGTGTCAGCACGGCAACAGGGTGGATTCAGCCCCAGCATTTT. Translating it yields CVSTATGWIQPQHF.

The chain uses TRBV4-3 and TRBJ1-2, with D perhaps matching TRBD1 (5 bases). CDR3 length equals 15 residues. V was cut by 0 bases and J by 5 bases, with 13 bases left in between. From germline, CDR1 is LGHNA and CDR2 YSLEER. The CDR3 DNA is TGCGCCAGCAGCCAAGATATAGGCCAGGGATATGGCTACACCTTC. Translation: CASSQDIGQGYGYTF.

The gene calls are TRBV5-4 and TRBJ1-2, with 10 bases fitting TRBD1. This CDR3 is built from 16 residues. Losses at the gene ends were 4 bases for V and 8 bases for J; bases not matched to a gene: 14. Per the germline V gene, CDR1 is SGHNT and CDR2 is YYREEE (reference sequence). CDR3 sequence reads: CASSPTRQGARRGYTF. In DNA form, the CDR3 reads TGTGCCAGCAGCCCAACCCGACAGGGGGCGCGGCGGGGCTACACCTTC.

The genes are TRBV7-9 and TRBJ2-1; 16 positions agree with TRBD2. The CDR3 is 17 amino acids. V lost 5 bases to trimming and J lost 6 bases; unmatched junction nucleotides: 7. Germline values: CDR1 SEHNR, CDR2 FQNEAQ (reference sequence). The CDR3 here is CASSPGTSGGASNEQFF. The CDR3 coding sequence is TGTGCCAGCAGCCCTGGGACTAGCGGGGGGGCCTCCAATGAGCAGTTCTTC.

This chain uses TRBV6-1 with TRBJ2-2; TRBD1 aligns across 7 bases. V lost 6 bases to trimming and J lost 3 bases; unmatched junction nucleotides: 4. CDR1 MNHNS and CDR2 SASEGT come from the germline V gene. The length of the CDR3 is 14 residues. Here the CDR3 reads CASSPTGDTGELFF. The CDR3 coding sequence is TGTGCCAGCAGCCCTACAGGGGACACCGGGGAGCTGTTTTTT.

The genes are TRBV4-3 and TRBJ2-1, with 13 nucleotides matching TRBD2. V lost 0 bases and J lost 10; bases outside the gene matches: 6. CDR1 is LGHNA, CDR2 YSLEER, per germline. The CDR3 contains 16 residues. The CDR3 region is CASSQDLLAGGQEQFF. The CDR3 nucleotides are TGCGCCAGCAGCCAAGATCTACTAGCGGGGGGGCAGGAGCAGTTCTTC.